This T cell receptor beta chain is from a study of T-cell reconstitution after alpha-beta-depleted transplantation in children. V was clipped by 3 bases and J by 10 bases; unmatched bases: 10. The CDR3 consists of 15 residues. The germline V gene has CDR1 SGHTA and CDR2 FQGTGA. There are a few counts of this clonotype. Preparation of the TCRbeta library was carried out with unique molecular identifiers. Each CDR3 protein gets one entry after TCRdb re-called the PCR reads with MiXCR. Of some 640,000 distinct CDR3 sequences listed, approximately 17% were seen once; the top ten hold about 1.1%. The gene calls are TRBV7-3 and TRBJ2-1, with 9 bases matching TRBD2. The sequencing here drew on PBMCs from the stem cell graft donor, taken from the stem cell graft. This receptor was obtained from a human donor who donated a stem cell graft to a child with acute myeloid leukemia. The CDR3 protein is CASSLSGGPFDEQFF. CDR3 DNA: TGTGCCAGCAGCTTGAGCGGGGGGCCGTTCGACGAGCAGTTCTTC.